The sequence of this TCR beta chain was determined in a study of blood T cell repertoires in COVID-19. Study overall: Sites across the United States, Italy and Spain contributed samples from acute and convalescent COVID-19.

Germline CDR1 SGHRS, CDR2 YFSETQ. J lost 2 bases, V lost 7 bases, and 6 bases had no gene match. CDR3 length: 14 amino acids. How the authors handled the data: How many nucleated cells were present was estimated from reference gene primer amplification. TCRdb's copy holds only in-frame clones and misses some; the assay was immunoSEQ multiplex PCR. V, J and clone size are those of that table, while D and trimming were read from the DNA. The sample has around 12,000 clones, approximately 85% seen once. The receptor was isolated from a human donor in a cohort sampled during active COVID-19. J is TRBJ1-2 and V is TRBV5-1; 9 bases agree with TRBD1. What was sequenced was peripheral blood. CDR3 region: CASGQGTTNYGYTF. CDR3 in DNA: TGCGCCAGCGGACAGGGGACTACAAACTATGGCTACACCTTC.